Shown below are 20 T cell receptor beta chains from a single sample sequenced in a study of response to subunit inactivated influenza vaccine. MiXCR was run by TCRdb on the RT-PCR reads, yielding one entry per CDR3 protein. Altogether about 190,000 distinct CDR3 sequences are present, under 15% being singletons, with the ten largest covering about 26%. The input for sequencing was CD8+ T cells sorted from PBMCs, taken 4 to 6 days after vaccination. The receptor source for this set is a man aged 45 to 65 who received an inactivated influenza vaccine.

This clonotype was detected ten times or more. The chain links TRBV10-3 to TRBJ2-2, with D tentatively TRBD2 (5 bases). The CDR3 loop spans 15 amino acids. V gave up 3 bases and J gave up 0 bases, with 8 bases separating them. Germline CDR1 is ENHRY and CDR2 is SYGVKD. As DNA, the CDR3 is TGTGCCATCAGTGACCCAGCGGCGAACACCGGGGAGCTGTTTTTT. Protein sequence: CAISDPAANTGELFF.

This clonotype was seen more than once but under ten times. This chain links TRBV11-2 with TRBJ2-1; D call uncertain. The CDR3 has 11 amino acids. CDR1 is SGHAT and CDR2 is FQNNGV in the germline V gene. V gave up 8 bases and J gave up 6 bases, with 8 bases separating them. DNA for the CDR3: TGTGCCAGCGGGCGGTCCAATGAGCAGTTCTTC. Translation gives CASGRSNEQFF.

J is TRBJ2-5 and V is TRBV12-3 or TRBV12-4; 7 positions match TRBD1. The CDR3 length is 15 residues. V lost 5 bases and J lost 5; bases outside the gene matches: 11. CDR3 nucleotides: TGTGCCAGCAGTACCCGACAGGGACGACGGGAGACCCAGTACTTC. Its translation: CASSTRQGRRETQYF.

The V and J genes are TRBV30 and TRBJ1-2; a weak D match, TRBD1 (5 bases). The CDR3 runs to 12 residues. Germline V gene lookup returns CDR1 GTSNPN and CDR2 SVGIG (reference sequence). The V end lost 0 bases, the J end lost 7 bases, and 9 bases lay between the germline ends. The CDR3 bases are TGTGCCTGGAGTGTTGGGGGTGGTGGCTACACCTTC. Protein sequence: CAWSVGGGGYTF.

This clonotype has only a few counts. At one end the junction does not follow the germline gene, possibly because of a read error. Here the CDR3 reads CCARDYWQGASNQPQHF. CDR3 in DNA: TGCTGTGCTAGAGATTATTGGCAGGGGGCTAGCAATCAGCCCCAGCATTTT. The genes are TRBV20-1 and TRBJ1-5; 8 bases align to TRBD1. The germline gives CDR1 DFQATT, CDR2 SNEGSKA (reference sequence). This CDR3 region has 17 residues.

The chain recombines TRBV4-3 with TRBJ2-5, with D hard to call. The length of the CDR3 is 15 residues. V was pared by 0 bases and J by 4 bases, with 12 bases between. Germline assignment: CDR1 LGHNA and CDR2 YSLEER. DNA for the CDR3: TGCGCCAGCAGCCAAGAAGTAACCCCGAGAGAGACCCAGTACTTC. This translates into CASSQEVTPRETQYF.

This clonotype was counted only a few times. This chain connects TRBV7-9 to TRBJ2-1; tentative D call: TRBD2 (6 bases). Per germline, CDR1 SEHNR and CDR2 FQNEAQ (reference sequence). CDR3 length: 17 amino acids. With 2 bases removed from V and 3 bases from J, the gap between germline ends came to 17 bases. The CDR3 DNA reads TGTGCCAGCAGCTTAATTTTAGTTGAGGACTACTACAATGAGCAGTTCTTC. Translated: CASSLILVEDYYNEQFF.

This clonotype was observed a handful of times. CDR3 protein: CASSTTSGGHNEQFF. CDR3 DNA: TGTGCCAGCAGCACCACTAGCGGGGGGCACAATGAGCAGTTCTTC. The chain couples TRBV6-1 to TRBJ2-1; 12 bases are a match to TRBD2. This CDR3 is built from 15 residues. In germline, CDR1 is MNHNS, CDR2 SASEGT. V lost 6 bases and J lost 5; bases outside the gene matches: 5.

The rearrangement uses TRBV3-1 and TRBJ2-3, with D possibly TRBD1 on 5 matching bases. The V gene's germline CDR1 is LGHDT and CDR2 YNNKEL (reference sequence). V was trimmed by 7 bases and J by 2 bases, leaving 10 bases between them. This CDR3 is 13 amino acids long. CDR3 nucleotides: TGTGCCAGCACCCTAGGGGACACAGATACGCAGTATTTT. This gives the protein CASTLGDTDTQYF.

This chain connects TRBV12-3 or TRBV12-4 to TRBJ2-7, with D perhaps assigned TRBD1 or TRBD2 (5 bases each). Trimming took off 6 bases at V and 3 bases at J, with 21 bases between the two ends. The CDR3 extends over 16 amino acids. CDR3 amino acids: CASSPAGWGSNYEQYF. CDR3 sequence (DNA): TGTGCCAGCAGCCCCGCGGGTTGGGGGTCTAACTACGAGCAGTACTTC.

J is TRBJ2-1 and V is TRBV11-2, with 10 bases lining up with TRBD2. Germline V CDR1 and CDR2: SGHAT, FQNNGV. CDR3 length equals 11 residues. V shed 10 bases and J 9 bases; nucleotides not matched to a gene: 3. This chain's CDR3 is CAIPSGSEQFF. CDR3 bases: TGTGCCATCCCTAGCGGGAGTGAGCAGTTCTTC.

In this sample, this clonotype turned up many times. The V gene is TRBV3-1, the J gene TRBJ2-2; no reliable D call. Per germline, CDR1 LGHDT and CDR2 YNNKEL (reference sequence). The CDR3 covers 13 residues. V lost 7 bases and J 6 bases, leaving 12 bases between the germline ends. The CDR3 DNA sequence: TGTGCCAGCACCACAGTAGGGTCCGGGGAGCTGTTTTTT. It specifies CASTTVGSGELFF.

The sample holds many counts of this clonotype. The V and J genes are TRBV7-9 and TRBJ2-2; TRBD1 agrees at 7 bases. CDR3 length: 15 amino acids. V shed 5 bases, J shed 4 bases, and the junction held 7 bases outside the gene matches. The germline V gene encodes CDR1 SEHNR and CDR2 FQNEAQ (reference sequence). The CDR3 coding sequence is TGTGCCAGCAGCGCCTTTCAGGGGGTCACCGGGGAGCTGTTTTTT. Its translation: CASSAFQGVTGELFF.

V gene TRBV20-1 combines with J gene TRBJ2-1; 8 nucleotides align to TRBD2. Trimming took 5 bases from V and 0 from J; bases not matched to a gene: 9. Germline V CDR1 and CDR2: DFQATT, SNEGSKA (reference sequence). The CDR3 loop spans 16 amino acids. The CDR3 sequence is CSARTRGGYSYNEQFF. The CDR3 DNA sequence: TGCAGTGCTCGAACTCGGGGGGGCTACTCCTACAATGAGCAGTTCTTC.

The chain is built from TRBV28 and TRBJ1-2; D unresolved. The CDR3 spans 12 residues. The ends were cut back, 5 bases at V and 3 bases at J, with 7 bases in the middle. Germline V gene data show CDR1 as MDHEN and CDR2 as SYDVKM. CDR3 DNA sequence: TGTGCCAGCAGTGCAACTTACTATGGCTACACCTTC. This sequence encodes CASSATYYGYTF.

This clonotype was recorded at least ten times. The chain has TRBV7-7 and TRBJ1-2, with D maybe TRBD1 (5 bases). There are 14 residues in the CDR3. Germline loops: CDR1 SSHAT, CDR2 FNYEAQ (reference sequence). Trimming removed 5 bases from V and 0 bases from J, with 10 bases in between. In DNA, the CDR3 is TGTGCCAGCAGCCCCCTGACAGCTAACTATGGCTACACCTTC. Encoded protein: CASSPLTANYGYTF.

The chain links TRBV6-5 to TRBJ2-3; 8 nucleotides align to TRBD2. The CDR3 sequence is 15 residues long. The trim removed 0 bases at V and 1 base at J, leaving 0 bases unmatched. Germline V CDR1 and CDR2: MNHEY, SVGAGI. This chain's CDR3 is CASSYSTSGTDTQYF. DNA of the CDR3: TGTGCCAGCAGTTACTCGACTAGCGGCACAGATACGCAGTATTTT.

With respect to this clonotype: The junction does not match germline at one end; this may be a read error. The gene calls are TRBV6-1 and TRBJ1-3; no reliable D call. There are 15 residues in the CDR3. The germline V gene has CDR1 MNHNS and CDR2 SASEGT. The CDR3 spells CASREGRASGNTIYF. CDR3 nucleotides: TGTGCCAGCAGGGAAGGACGAGCCTCTGGAAACACCATATATTTT.

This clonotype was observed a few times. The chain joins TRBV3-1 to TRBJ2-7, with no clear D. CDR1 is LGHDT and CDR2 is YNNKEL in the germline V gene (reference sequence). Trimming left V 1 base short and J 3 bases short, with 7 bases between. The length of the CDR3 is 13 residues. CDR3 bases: TGTGCCAGCAGCCAAGCATCCTTCTACGAGCAGTACTTC. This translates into CASSQASFYEQYF.

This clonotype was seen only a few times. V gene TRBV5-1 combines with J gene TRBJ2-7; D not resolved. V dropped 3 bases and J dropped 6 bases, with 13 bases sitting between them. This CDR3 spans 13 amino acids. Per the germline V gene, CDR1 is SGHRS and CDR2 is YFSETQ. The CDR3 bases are TGCGCCAGCAGCTGGACCCCTCTGGGCGAGCAGTACTTC. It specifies CASSWTPLGEQYF.